The 11 T cell receptor beta chains given below trace back to one sample, sequenced in a study of blood T cell repertoires in COVID-19. Here immunoSEQ multiplex PCR was the method, and the copy in TCRdb shows in-frame clones only, minus some. The sample has around 100,000 clones; approximately 89% are singletons. Sample: peripheral blood. These receptors were collected from a man aged 40-50 years with acute or convalescent COVID-19.

The chain joins TRBV18 to TRBJ1-5; possibly TRBD1 for D (6 bases). Germline values: CDR1 KGHSH, CDR2 LQKENI. Trimming stripped 2 bases from V and 6 bases from J, with 14 bases between. The CDR3 is 15 amino acids. The CDR3 nucleotides read TGTGCCAGCTCACCAGCCCAGGGGTTGGGTCAGCCCCAGCATTTT. Translating gives CASSPAQGLGQPQHF.

This clone was detected a few times. The V call is TRBV20-1, the J call TRBJ2-1; weak D call: TRBD1 (5 bases). Per germline, CDR1 DFQATT and CDR2 SNEGSKA (reference sequence). CDR3 length: 10 amino acids. The DNA of the CDR3 is TGCAGCCCTCAGGGCAATGAGCAGTTCTTC. This gives the protein CSPQGNEQFF.

The chain recombines TRBV5-1 with TRBJ1-2, with 7 bases aligning to TRBD1. The CDR3 totals 13 residues. The V and J ends lost 5 bases and 8 bases, in that order; junction bases with no gene match: 9. CDR1 is SGHRS and CDR2 is YFSETQ in the germline V gene. The CDR3 is CASRTGMEDGYTF. In DNA form, the CDR3 reads TGCGCCAGCAGGACAGGGATGGAAGACGGCTACACCTTC.

This clone has a handful of counts. The chain carries TRBV6-6 and TRBJ1-2; no firm D call. CDR1 and CDR2 from the germline V gene are MNHNY and SVGAGI (reference sequence). Trimming took 7 bases from V and 1 from J, leaving 13 bases between them. The CDR3 length is 14 residues. The DNA for the CDR3 is TGTGCCAGCAACAACAGAGGGAATAACTATGGCTACACCTTC. As protein: CASNNRGNNYGYTF.

This rearrangement joins TRBV5-1 to TRBJ2-1; TRBD2 agrees at 11 bases. There are 17 residues in the CDR3. The V and J ends lost 0 bases and 4 bases, in that order; junction bases with no gene match: 6. The germline V gene encodes CDR1 SGHRS and CDR2 YFSETQ. The CDR3 protein is CASSLAGLAGSYNEQFF. CDR3 DNA: TGCGCCAGCAGCTTGGCCGGACTAGCGGGTTCATACAATGAGCAGTTCTTC.

The chain is built from TRBV29-1 and TRBJ1-2; maybe TRBD1 (6 bases). Germline lookup yields CDR1 SQVTM and CDR2 ANQGSEA. The CDR3 consists of 12 residues. Deletions cut 7 bases from V and 8 bases from J, with 17 bases between. CDR3: CSGSTGMAGYTF. Here the CDR3 DNA reads TGCAGCGGCAGCACAGGGATGGCGGGCTACACCTTC.

The chain links TRBV20-1 to TRBJ2-1; TRBD1 matches at 7 bases. V was pared by 3 bases and J by 4 bases, with 6 bases of the junction left unmatched. The germline V gene has CDR1 DFQATT and CDR2 SNEGSKA (reference sequence). The CDR3 totals 14 residues. CDR3 residues: CSASDQGVYNEQFF. The CDR3 DNA is TGCAGTGCTAGTGACCAGGGGGTTTACAATGAGCAGTTCTTC.

The J gene is TRBJ2-1, the V gene TRBV7-7; 8 bases align to TRBD1. V gave up 5 bases and J gave up 5 bases; unmatched junction bases: 2. CDR1 is SSHAT and CDR2 is FNYEAQ in the germline V gene (reference sequence). There are 13 residues in the CDR3. CDR3 in DNA: TGTGCCAGCAGCCCGGACAGGGACAATGAGCAGTTCTTC. Protein product: CASSPDRDNEQFF.

This clone was counted a single time. The J gene is TRBJ1-1, the V gene TRBV19, with 7 bases that match TRBD1. The V and J ends lost 5 bases and 4 bases, in that order; junction bases with no gene match: 7. The CDR3 consists of 14 residues. Germline-derived CDR1 and CDR2 are LNHDA and SQIVND (reference sequence). The CDR3 nucleotides read TGTGCCAGTAGTCCGCTGACAGGGTCCACTGAAGCTTTCTTT. This encodes CASSPLTGSTEAFF.

The genes are TRBV9 and TRBJ2-1; the match to TRBD2 covers 15 bases. V lost 4 bases, J lost 4 bases, and 9 bases stayed unmatched. The CDR3 loop spans 18 amino acids. Germline V lookup: CDR1 SGDLS, CDR2 YYNGEE. DNA for the CDR3: TGTGCCAGCAGCCTGGGACTAGCGGGAGGCGGGGGTTACAATGAGCAGTTCTTC. Residues: CASSLGLAGGGGYNEQFF.

V and J are TRBV6-5 and TRBJ1-2; D gene ambiguous. From germline, CDR1 is MNHEY and CDR2 SVGAGI. V was trimmed by 4 bases and J by 1 base, leaving 13 bases between them. There are 15 residues in the CDR3. The CDR3 is CASSLYFGSNYGYTF. The DNA of the CDR3 is TGTGCCAGCAGTTTATATTTTGGCAGTAACTATGGCTACACCTTC.